This TCR beta chain was identified in a study of cytomegalovirus exposure and HLA in healthy donors. Germline V gene sequence: CDR1 LNHDA, CDR2 SQIVND (reference sequence). Trimming stripped 3 bases from V and 3 bases from J, with 8 bases between. The CDR3 length is 13 residues. Primers: 60 Vbeta forward and 13 Jbeta reverse. Clones were sequenced by immunoSEQ multiplex PCR, and TCRdb holds only the in-frame ones, with some missing. The sample spans tens of thousands of clones; the ten largest clones claim 6.5% to 8%. The receptor's source is a middle-aged woman in good health and CMV-seronegative. Sequencing was performed on PBMCs. This chain connects TRBV19 to TRBJ1-2, with D uncertain. The CDR3 DNA sequence: TGTGCCAGTAGTATGAGCCTTGACTATGGCTACACCTTC. Translation: CASSMSLDYGYTF.